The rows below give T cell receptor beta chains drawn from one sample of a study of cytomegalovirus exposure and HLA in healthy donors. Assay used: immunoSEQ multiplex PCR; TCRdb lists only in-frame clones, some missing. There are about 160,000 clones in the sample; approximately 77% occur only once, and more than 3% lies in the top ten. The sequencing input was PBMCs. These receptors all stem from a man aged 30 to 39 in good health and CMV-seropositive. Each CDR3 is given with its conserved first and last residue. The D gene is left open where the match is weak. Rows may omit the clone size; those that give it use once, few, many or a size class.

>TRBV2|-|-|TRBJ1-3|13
CASLQDSGNTIYF
TGTGCCAGCTTACAGGACTCTGGAAACACCATATATTTT
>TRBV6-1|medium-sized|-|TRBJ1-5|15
CASSIGEEGGQPQHF
TGTGCCAGCAGTATAGGGGAGGAGGGAGGTCAGCCCCAGCATTTT
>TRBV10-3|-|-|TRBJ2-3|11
CAIRQGDTQYF
TGTGCCATCAGGCAGGGTGATACGCAGTATTTT
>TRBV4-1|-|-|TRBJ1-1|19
CASSQDPTVVVQMNTEAFF
TGCGCCAGCAGCCAAGATCCTACAGTTGTAGTACAGATGAACACTGAAGCTTTCTTT
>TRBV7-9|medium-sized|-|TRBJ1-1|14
CASSFLGEDTEAFF
TGTGCCAGCAGCTTCCTCGGGGAGGACACTGAAGCTTTCTTT
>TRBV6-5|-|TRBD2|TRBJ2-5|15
CASQRAAGGQETQYF
TGTGCCAGTCAACGGGCAGCGGGGGGGCAAGAGACCCAGTACTTC
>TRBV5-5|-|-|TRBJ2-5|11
CASSLFSGEYF
TGTGCCAGCAGCTTGTTTTCAGGGGAGTACTTC
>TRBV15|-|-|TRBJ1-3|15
CATSGRVGSGNTIYF
TGTGCCACCAGCGGCAGGGTAGGGTCGGGAAACACCATATATTTT
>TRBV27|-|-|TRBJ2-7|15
CASSWAGQTSYEQYF
TGTGCCAGCAGCTGGGCGGGACAGACCTCCTACGAGCAGTACTTC
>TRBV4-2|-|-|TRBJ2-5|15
CASSQDRQVEETQYF
TGTGCCAGCAGCCAAGATAGACAGGTTGAAGAGACCCAGTACTTC
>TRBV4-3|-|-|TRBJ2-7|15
CASSEGPGVRGEQYF
TGCGCCAGCAGCGAGGGGCCAGGGGTTCGTGGAGAGCAGTACTTC
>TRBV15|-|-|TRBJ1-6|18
CATSRDLPGESYNSPLHF
TGTGCCACCAGCAGAGATCTTCCCGGGGAATCCTATAATTCACCCCTCCACTTT
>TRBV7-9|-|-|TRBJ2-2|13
CASSFTYAGELFF
TGTGCCAGCAGCTTCACCTACGCCGGGGAGCTGTTTTTT
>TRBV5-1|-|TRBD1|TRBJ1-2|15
CASSLAGTGGDGYTF
TGCGCCAGCAGCTTGGCGGGGACAGGAGGGGATGGCTACACCTTC
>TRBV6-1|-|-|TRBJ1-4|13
CASRVSTNEKLFF
TGTGCCAGCCGGGTTTCAACTAATGAAAAACTGTTTTTT
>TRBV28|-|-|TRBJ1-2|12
CASSLKNGGYTF
TGTGCCAGCAGTTTAAAGAACGGTGGCTACACCTTC
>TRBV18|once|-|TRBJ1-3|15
CASSPGRDFGNTIYF
TGTGCCAGCTCACCTGGCAGGGACTTTGGAAACACCATATATTTT
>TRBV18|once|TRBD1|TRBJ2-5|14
CASSRDRVEETQYF
TGTGCCAGCTCTCGGGACAGGGTCGAAGAGACCCAGTACTTC
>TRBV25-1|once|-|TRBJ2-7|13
CASSESTVYEQYF
TGTGCCAGCAGTGAATCAACAGTCTACGAGCAGTACTTC
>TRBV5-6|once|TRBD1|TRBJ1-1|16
CASSLGTGDMNTEAFF
TGTGCCAGCAGCTTGGGGACAGGGGACATGAACACTGAAGCTTTCTTT
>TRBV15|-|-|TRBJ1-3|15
CATSRDSGSGNTIYF
TGTGCCACCAGCAGAGATAGTGGCTCTGGAAACACCATATATTTT
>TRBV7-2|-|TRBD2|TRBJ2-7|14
CASSPSGGAYEQYF
TGTGCCAGCAGCCCTAGCGGGGGGGCCTACGAGCAGTACTTC
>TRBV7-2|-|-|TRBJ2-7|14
CASSARTGRDEQYF
TGTGCCAGCAGCGCCCGGACAGGGAGGGACGAGCAGTACTTC
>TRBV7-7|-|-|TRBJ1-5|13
CASSLGVDQPQHF
TGTGCCAGCAGCTTAGGAGTCGATCAGCCCCAGCATTTT
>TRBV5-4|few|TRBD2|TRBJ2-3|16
CASSLTSGGALDTQYF
TGTGCCAGCAGCTTGACTAGCGGGGGGGCCTTAGATACGCAGTATTTT
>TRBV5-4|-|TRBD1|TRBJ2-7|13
CASSSTGFDEQYF
TGTGCCAGCAGCTCGACAGGGTTCGACGAGCAGTACTTC